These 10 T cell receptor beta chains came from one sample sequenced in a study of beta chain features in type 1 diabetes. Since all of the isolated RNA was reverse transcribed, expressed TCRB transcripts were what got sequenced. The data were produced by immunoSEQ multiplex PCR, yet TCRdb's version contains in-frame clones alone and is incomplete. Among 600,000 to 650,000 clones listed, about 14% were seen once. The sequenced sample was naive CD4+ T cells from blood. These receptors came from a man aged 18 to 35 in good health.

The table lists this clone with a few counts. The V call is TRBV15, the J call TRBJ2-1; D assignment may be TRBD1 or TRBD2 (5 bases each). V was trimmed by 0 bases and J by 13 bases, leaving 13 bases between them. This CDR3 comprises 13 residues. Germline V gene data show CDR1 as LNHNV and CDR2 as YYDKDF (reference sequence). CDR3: CATSRDWGSTQFF. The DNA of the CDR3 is TGTGCCACCAGCAGAGATTGGGGGAGCACCCAGTTCTTC.

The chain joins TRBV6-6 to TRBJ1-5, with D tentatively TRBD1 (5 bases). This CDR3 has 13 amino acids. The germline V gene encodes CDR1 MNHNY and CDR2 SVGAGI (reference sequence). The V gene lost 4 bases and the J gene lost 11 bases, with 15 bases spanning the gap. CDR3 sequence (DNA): TGTGCCAGCAGTTCCCTCAGGGTTGGGTCCCAGCATTTT. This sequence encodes CASSSLRVGSQHF.

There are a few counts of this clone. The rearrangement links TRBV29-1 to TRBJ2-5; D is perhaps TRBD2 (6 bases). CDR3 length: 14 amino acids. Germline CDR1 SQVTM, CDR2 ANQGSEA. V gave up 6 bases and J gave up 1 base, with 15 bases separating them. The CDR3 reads CSVQGGSTQETQYF. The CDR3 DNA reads TGCAGCGTGCAAGGAGGGAGCACCCAAGAGACCCAGTACTTC.

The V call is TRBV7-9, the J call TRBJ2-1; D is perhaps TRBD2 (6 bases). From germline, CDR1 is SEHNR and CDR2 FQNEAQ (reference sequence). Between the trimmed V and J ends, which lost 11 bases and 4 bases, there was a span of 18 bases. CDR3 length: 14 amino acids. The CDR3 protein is CAVVGGTLYNEQFF. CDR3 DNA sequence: TGTGCCGTTGTCGGAGGGACGTTATACAATGAGCAGTTCTTC. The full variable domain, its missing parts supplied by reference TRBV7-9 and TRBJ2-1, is DTGVSQNPRHKITKRGQNVTFRCDPISEHNRLYWYRQTLGQGPEFLTYFQNEAQLEKSRLLSDRFSAERPKGSFSTLEIQRTEQGDSAMYLCAVVGGTLYNEQFFGPGTRLTVL.

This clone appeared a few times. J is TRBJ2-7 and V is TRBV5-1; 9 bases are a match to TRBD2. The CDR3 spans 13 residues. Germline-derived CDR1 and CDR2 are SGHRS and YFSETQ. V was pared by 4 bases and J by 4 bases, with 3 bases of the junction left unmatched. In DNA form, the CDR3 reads TGCGCCAGCAGCCCGGGACTAGCATACGAGCAGTACTTC. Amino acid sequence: CASSPGLAYEQYF.

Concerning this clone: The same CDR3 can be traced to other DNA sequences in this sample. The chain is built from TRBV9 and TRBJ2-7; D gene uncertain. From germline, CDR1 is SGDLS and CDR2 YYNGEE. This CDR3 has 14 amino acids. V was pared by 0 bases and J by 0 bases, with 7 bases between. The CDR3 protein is CASSVVGTSYEQYF. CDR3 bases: TGTGCCAGCAGCGTAGTCGGCACCTCCTACGAGCAGTACTTC. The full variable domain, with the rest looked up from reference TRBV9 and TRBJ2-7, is DSGVTQTPKHLITATGQRVTLRCSPRSGDLSVYWYQQSLDQGLQFLIQYYNGEERAKGNILERFSAQQFPDLHSELNLSSLELGDSALYFCASSVVGTSYEQYFGPGTRLTVT.

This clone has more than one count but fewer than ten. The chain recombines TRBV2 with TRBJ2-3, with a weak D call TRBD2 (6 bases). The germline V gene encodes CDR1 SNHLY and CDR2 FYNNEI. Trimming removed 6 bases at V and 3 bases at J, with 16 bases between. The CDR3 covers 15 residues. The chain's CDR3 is CASRAVGGSTDTQYF. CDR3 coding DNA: TGTGCCAGCAGGGCGGTCGGGGGAAGTACAGATACGCAGTATTTT.

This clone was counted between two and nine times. The CDR3 coding sequence is TGTGCCAGCAGCCCTCTCCTTATGACAGGCTCTGGTGAAGCTTTCTTT. This encodes CASSPLLMTGSGEAFF. The J gene is TRBJ1-1, the V gene TRBV4-2; D perhaps matches TRBD1 (6 bases). The CDR3 is 16 amino acids. V was shortened by 4 bases and J by 7 bases, with 22 bases between the two germline ends. Germline loops: CDR1 LGHNA, CDR2 YNFKEQ.

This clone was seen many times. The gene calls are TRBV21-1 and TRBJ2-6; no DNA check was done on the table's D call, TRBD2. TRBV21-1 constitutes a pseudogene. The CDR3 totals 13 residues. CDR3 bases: TGTGCCAGCAGCCTCTCTGGGGCCAACGTCCTGACTTTC. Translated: CASSLSGANVLTF.

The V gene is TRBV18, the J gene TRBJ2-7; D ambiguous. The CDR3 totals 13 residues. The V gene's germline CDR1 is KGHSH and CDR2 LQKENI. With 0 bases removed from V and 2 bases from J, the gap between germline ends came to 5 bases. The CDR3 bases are TGTGCCAGCTCACCACCGTTTACCTACGAGCAGTACTTC. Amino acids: CASSPPFTYEQYF.